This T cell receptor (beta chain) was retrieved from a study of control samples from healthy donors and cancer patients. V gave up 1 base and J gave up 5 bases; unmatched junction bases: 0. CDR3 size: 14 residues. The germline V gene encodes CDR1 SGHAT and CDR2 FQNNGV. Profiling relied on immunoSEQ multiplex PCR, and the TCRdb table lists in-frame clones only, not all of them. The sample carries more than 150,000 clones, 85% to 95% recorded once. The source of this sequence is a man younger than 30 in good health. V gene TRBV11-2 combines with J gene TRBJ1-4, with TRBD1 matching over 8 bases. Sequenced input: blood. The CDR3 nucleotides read TGTGCCAGCAGCTTAGGGACAGGGAATGAAAAACTGTTTTTT. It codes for CASSLGTGNEKLFF. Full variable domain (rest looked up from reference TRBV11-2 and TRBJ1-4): EAGVAQSPRYKIIEKRQSVAFWCNPISGHATLYWYQQILGQGPKLLIQFQNNGVVDDSQLPKDRFSAERLKGVDSTLKIQPAKLEDSAVYLCASSLGTGNEKLFFGSGTQLSVL.